Each of the 22 T cell receptor beta chains below was sequenced from the same sample in a study of vaccination effects on CD4 cells after COVID-19. Assay used: immunoSEQ multiplex PCR; TCRdb lists only in-frame clones, some missing. The data contain 20,000 to 25,000 clones, around 73% of them singletons. Their antigen targets remain unknown. ViraFEST used viral peptide pools to expand antigen-specific CD4+ T cells before sequencing. Having been cultured for about ten days, the cells underwent CD4+ T cell isolation. Nobody among the vaccine recipients had prior SARS-CoV-2 infection (nucleocapsid antibodies were negative). This material consisted of CD4+ T cells from PBMCs cultured with SARS-CoV-2 spike peptides, taken before COVID-19 vaccination. The source is a human donor who received a COVID-19 vaccine.

This chain links TRBV12-3 or TRBV12-4 with TRBJ2-7; D remains ambiguous. V lost 6 bases to trimming and J lost 0 bases, with 9 bases between them. This CDR3 is 13 amino acids long. The CDR3 bases are TGTGCCAGCAGCCGGCAGTCCTCCTACGAGCAGTACTTC. This codes for CASSRQSSYEQYF.

This clone was recorded a few times. V gene TRBV5-1 combines with J gene TRBJ2-7, with D possibly matching TRBD1 (5 bases). V lost 4 bases, J lost 2 bases, and 10 bases lay in between. CDR3 length: 13 residues. From germline, CDR1 is SGHRS and CDR2 YFSETQ. CDR3 in amino acids: CASSKTVTYEQYF. CDR3 sequence (DNA): TGCGCCAGCAGCAAGACAGTCACCTACGAGCAGTACTTC.

This clone was recorded only once. The rearrangement uses TRBV6-4 and TRBJ2-1; a possible D gene is TRBD1 (6 bases). V lost 2 bases and J 4 bases, leaving 15 bases between the germline ends. Germline V lookup: CDR1 MRHNA, CDR2 SNTAGT. The CDR3 has 16 amino acids. CDR3 in DNA: TGTGCCAGCAGTGACGTCCAGGGGACGGGGTACAATGAGCAGTTCTTC. It specifies CASSDVQGTGYNEQFF.

The V gene is TRBV2, the J gene TRBJ1-1; 11 bases are a match to TRBD1. Germline CDR1 reads SNHLY; CDR2 reads FYNNEI. V lost 6 bases, J lost 4 bases, and 4 bases stayed unmatched. The length of the CDR3 is 14 residues. The CDR3 is CASRSGTGGTEAFF. The CDR3, as DNA: TGTGCCAGCAGGTCCGGGACAGGGGGCACTGAAGCTTTCTTT.

For the CDR3, the DNA is TGCAGCGTTGAGGCCACACCAACTGTAGACAATGAGCAGTTCTTC. Residues: CSVEATPTVDNEQFF. The gene calls are TRBV29-1 and TRBJ2-1; D is unresolved. The CDR3 is made up of 15 amino acids. V was cut by 3 bases and J by 5 bases, with 17 bases left in between. CDR1 is SQVTM and CDR2 is ANQGSEA in the germline V gene.

This chain uses TRBV4-2 with TRBJ2-3; perhaps TRBD2 as D (6 bases). Germline V lookup: CDR1 LGHNA, CDR2 YNFKEQ. Trimming shortened V by 6 bases and J by 0 bases, and 13 bases separated the two germline ends. This CDR3 comprises 15 residues. CDR3 DNA: TGTGCCAGCAGGGTGCGGGATTCCAGCACAGATACGCAGTATTTT. Its translation is CASRVRDSSTDTQYF.

The chain links TRBV5-4 to TRBJ1-6; 8 bases map to TRBD1. Trimming cost V 0 bases and J 5 bases; bases outside gene matches: 4. The CDR3 consists of 16 residues. CDR1 is SGHNT, CDR2 YYREEE, per germline (reference sequence). CDR3 nucleotide sequence: TGTGCCAGCAGCTTGGAAACAGGGGGTAATAATTCACCCCTCCACTTT. This gives the protein CASSLETGGNNSPLHF.

V gene TRBV7-9 combines with J gene TRBJ1-2, with D tentatively TRBD1 (5 bases). Trimming took off 1 base at V and 4 bases at J, with 10 bases between the two ends. Germline assignment: CDR1 SEHNR and CDR2 FQNEAQ (reference sequence). This CDR3 has 14 amino acids. CDR3 residues: CASSLEDSSYGYTF. The CDR3 DNA is TGTGCCAGCAGCTTAGAAGACAGCTCCTATGGCTACACCTTC.

The chain has TRBV7-8 and TRBJ2-6; possible D gene TRBD2, 6 bases. Germline CDR1 is SGHVS and CDR2 is FQNEAQ. The CDR3 totals 19 residues. V lost 5 bases, J lost 0 bases, and 20 bases lay in between. CDR3 protein: CASSLGVGRGSSGANVLTF. The CDR3 nucleotides are TGTGCCAGCAGCCTAGGAGTCGGGCGGGGCAGCTCTGGGGCCAACGTCCTGACTTTC.

This chain connects TRBV6-5 to TRBJ1-6; no clear D. In germline, CDR1 is MNHEY, CDR2 SVGAGI. V lost 6 bases and J 3 bases, leaving 12 bases between the germline ends. This CDR3 has 15 residues. The CDR3 reads CASRAQANYNSPLHF. As DNA, the CDR3 is TGTGCCAGCAGGGCCCAGGCAAACTATAATTCACCCCTCCACTTT.

CDR3 region: CVRSFATTPYEQYF. The CDR3 DNA sequence: TGTGTCAGAAGCTTTGCCACCACCCCCTACGAGCAGTACTTC. The V call is TRBV7-5, the J call TRBJ2-7. TRBV7-5 is given as a pseudogene. The CDR3 is 14 amino acids.

The chain uses TRBV9 and TRBJ2-5; 10 bases align to TRBD2. With V trimmed by 0 bases and J by 5 bases, 10 bases remained unmatched. CDR1 is SGDLS and CDR2 is YYNGEE in the germline V gene. This CDR3 is 17 amino acids long. The CDR3 here is CASSVGASGSSGETQYF. CDR3 DNA: TGTGCCAGCAGCGTAGGAGCTAGCGGGAGTTCCGGGGAGACCCAGTACTTC.

This clone was found a few times. The chain recombines TRBV19 with TRBJ2-1; the match to TRBD2 covers 10 bases. Germline V gene sequence: CDR1 LNHDA, CDR2 SQIVND (reference sequence). J was trimmed by 6 bases and V by 5 bases; bases with no gene match: 10. This CDR3 has 16 amino acids. The CDR3 DNA sequence: TGTGCCAGTAGTCCAACCCTAGCGGGGGAGGGCAATGAGCAGTTCTTC. Protein sequence: CASSPTLAGEGNEQFF.

V is TRBV3-1 (or the pseudogene TRBV3-2) and J is TRBJ2-5; no clear D. The ends were cut back, 0 bases at V and 7 bases at J, with 0 bases in the middle. CDR1 is LGHDT and CDR2 is YNNKEL in the germline V gene (reference sequence). The CDR3 length is 10 residues. The CDR3 bases are TGTGCCAGCAGCCAAGAGACCCAGTACTTC. Protein sequence: CASSQETQYF.

The chain combines TRBV6-4 with TRBJ2-3, with D possibly matching TRBD2 (5 bases). Germline V lookup: CDR1 MRHNA, CDR2 SNTAGT. The CDR3 has 14 amino acids. V lost 7 bases to trimming and J lost 3 bases, with 14 bases between them. The CDR3 region is CASTMKPGTDTQYF. For the CDR3, the DNA is TGTGCCAGCACCATGAAACCGGGAACAGATACGCAGTATTTT.

The chain uses TRBV10-1 and TRBJ2-2; no reliable D call. V shed 5 bases and J shed 10 bases, with 14 bases lying between them. From germline, CDR1 is WNHNN and CDR2 SYGVQD (reference sequence). This CDR3 has 13 amino acids. The DNA of the CDR3 is TGCGCCAGCAGTCCTCGGAATGAAGAGGAGCTGTTTTTT. The encoded protein is CASSPRNEEELFF.

The chain uses TRBV27 and TRBJ1-4; TRBD1 matches at 9 bases. Losses at the gene ends were 5 bases for V and 7 bases for J; bases not matched to a gene: 8. This CDR3 spans 15 amino acids. CDR1 and CDR2 from the germline V gene are MNHEY and SMNVEV (reference sequence). This CDR3 reads CASSDTGGRGEKLFF. For the CDR3, the DNA is TGTGCCAGCAGTGATACAGGGGGCCGGGGTGAAAAACTGTTTTTT. The whole variable domain, remainder taken from reference TRBV27 and TRBJ1-4, is EAQVTQNPRYLITVTGKKLTVTCSQNMNHEYMSWYRQDPGLGLRQIYYSMNVEVTDKGDVPEGYKVSRKEKRNFPLILESPSPNQTSLYFCASSDTGGRGEKLFFGSGTQLSVL.

The gene calls are TRBV3-1 (or the pseudogene TRBV3-2) and TRBJ1-2; TRBD1 agrees at 7 bases. Germline values: CDR1 LGHDT, CDR2 YNNKEL (reference sequence). The CDR3 spans 12 residues. V gave up 4 bases and J gave up 12 bases; unmatched junction bases: 8. The CDR3 protein is CASSRQDRENTF. CDR3 sequence (DNA): TGTGCCAGCAGCCGACAAGACAGGGAAAACACCTTC.

The chain's CDR3 is CASSKAGDRWTIFYEQYF. DNA for the CDR3: TGTGCCAGCAGCAAAGCGGGGGACAGATGGACTATTTTCTACGAGCAGTACTTC. V is TRBV21-1 and J is TRBJ2-7; TRBD1, as called in the table, went unchecked against the DNA. TRBV21-1 is reported as a pseudogene. The CDR3 has 18 residues.

This clone was counted between two and nine times. The CDR3 coding sequence is TGTGCCAGCAGCTTAATGGGCGGGGCCCAAGAGACCCAGTACTTC. Translated: CASSLMGGAQETQYF. This chain links TRBV11-2 with TRBJ2-5; D is perhaps TRBD2 (6 bases). This CDR3 contains 15 residues. Trimming removed 2 bases at V and 1 base at J, with 11 bases between. CDR1 is SGHAT, CDR2 FQNNGV, per germline.

The genes are TRBV24-1 and TRBJ2-5; TRBD2 matches 8 bases. Per the germline V gene, CDR1 is KGHDR and CDR2 is SFDVKD. The CDR3 has 15 amino acids. The trim removed 3 bases at V and 3 bases at J, leaving 5 bases unmatched. The CDR3 nucleotides read TGTGCCACCAGTGATCAGGGACTAGACAAAGAGACCCAGTACTTC. Amino acid sequence: CATSDQGLDKETQYF.

V usage is TRBV6-5 and J usage is TRBJ2-7; 9 bases are a match to TRBD1. V shed 6 bases, J shed 2 bases, and the junction held 8 bases outside the gene matches. The CDR3 length is 15 residues. The germline CDR1 and CDR2 sequences are MNHEY and SVGAGI. CDR3 DNA sequence: TGTGCCAGCAGACAACAGGGGGCGTCCCCCTACGAGCAGTACTTC. Its translation is CASRQQGASPYEQYF.